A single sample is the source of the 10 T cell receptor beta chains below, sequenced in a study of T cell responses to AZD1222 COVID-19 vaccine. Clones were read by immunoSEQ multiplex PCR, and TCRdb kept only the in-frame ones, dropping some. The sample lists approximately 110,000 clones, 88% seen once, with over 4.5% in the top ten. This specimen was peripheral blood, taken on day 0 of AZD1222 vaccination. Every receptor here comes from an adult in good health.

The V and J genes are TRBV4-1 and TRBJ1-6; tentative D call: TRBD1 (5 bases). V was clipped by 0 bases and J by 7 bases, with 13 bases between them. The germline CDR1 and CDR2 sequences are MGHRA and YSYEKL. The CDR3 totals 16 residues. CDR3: CASSQDWYQGNSPLHF. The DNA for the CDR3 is TGCGCCAGCAGCCAAGATTGGTACCAGGGAAATTCACCCCTCCACTTT.

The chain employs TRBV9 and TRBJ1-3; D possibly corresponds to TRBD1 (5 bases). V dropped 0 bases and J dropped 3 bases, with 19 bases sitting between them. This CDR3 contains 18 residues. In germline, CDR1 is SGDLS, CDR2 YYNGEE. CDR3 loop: CASSVGGLNSGGGNTIYF. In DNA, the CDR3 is TGTGCCAGCAGCGTAGGGGGGTTGAACTCGGGAGGTGGAAACACCATATATTTT.

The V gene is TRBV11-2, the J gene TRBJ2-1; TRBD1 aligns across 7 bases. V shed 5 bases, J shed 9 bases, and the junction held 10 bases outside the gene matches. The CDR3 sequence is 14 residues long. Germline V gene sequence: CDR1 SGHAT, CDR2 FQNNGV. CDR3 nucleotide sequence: TGTGCCAGCAGCGCCGGGACAGAAGGCCTTGAGCAGTTCTTC. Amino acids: CASSAGTEGLEQFF.

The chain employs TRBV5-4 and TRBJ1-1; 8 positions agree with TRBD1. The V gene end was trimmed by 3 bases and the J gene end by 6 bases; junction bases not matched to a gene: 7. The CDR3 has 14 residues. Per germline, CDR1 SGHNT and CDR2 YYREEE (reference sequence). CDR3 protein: CASSSLDREAEAFF. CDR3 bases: TGTGCCAGCAGCTCCCTGGACAGGGAAGCTGAAGCTTTCTTT.

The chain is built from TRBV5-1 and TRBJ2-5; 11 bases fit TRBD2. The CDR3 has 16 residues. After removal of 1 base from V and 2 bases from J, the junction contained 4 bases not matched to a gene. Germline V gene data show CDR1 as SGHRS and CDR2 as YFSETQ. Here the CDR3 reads CASSLIPSGGQETQYF. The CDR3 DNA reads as TGCGCCAGCAGCTTGATCCCTAGCGGGGGGCAAGAGACCCAGTACTTC.

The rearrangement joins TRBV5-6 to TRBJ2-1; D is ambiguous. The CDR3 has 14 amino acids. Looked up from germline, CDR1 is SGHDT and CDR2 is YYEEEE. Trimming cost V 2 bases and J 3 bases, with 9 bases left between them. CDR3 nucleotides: TGTGCCAGCAGCTTCATGGGCAGCTACAATGAGCAGTTCTTC. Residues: CASSFMGSYNEQFF. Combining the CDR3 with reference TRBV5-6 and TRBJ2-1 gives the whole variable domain DAGVTQSPTHLIKTRGQQVTLRCSPKSGHDTVSWYQQALGQGPQFIFQYYEEEERQRGNFPDRFSGHQFPNYSSELNVNALLLGDSALYLCASSFMGSYNEQFFGPGTRLTVL.

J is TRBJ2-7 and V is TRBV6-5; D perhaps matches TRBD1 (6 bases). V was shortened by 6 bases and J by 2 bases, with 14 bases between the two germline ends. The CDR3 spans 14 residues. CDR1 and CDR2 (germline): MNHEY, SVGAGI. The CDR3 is CASRTSRGAYEQYF. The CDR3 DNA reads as TGTGCCAGCAGGACTTCCAGGGGTGCCTACGAGCAGTACTTC.

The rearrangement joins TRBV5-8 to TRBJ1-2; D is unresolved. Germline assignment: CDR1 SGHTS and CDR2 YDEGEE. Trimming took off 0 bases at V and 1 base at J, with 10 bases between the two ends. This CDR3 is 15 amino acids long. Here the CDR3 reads CASSLAPDLNYGYTF. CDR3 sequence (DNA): TGTGCCAGCAGCTTGGCGCCGGACCTTAACTATGGCTACACCTTC.

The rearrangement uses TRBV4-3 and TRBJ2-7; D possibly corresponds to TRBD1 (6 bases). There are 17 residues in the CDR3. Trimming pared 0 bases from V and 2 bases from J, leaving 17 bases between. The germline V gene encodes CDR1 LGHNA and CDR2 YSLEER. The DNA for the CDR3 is TGCGCCAGCAGCCAAGATGTCCCCGGCAGGGGCCCCTACGAGCAGTACTTC. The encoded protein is CASSQDVPGRGPYEQYF.

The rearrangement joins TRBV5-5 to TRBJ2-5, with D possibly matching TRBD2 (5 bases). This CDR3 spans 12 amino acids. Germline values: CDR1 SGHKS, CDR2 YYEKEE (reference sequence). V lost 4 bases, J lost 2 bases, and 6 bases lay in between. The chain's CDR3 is CASSPGQETQYF. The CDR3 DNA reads TGTGCCAGCAGCCCGGGACAAGAGACCCAGTACTTC.